Below, 7 T cell receptor beta chains from the same sample are listed, as sequenced in a study of blood T cell repertoires in COVID-19. Here immunoSEQ multiplex PCR was the method, and the copy in TCRdb shows in-frame clones only, minus some. The sample includes 300,000 to 350,000 clones, roughly 88% seen only once; the top ten take 1.5% to 2%. The sequenced sample was peripheral blood. Receptors were obtained from a woman in her 30s with COVID-19, enrolled during active disease.

There are a few counts of this clone. The chain links TRBV6-4 to TRBJ2-1; 11 bases fit TRBD2. The germline V gene encodes CDR1 MRHNA and CDR2 SNTAGT. CDR3 length: 18 residues. V shed 2 bases and J 8 bases; nucleotides not matched to a gene: 14. CDR3 sequence (DNA): TGTGCCAGCAGTGACGAACCCCATAGCGGGGGGGCCCTTCATGAGCAGTTCTTC. Protein product: CASSDEPHSGGALHEQFF.

The chain couples TRBV2 to TRBJ1-6; D might be TRBD1 (6 bases). This CDR3 has 12 residues. Trimming took 10 bases from V and 7 from J, leaving 11 bases between them. Per the germline V gene, CDR1 is SNHLY and CDR2 is FYNNEI. The CDR3 DNA reads TGTGCCACCCAGGGGCAGAATTCACCCCTCCACTTT. This gives the protein CATQGQNSPLHF.

V is TRBV6-2 or TRBV6-3 and J is TRBJ2-1, with 10 nucleotides matching TRBD2. The ends lost 6 bases at V and 8 bases at J; junction bases unmatched: 7. Germline V gene sequence: CDR1 MNHEY, CDR2 SVGEGT. The CDR3 consists of 14 residues. This CDR3 is CASSVSGGAYEQFF. The CDR3 nucleotides are TGTGCCAGCAGCGTGAGCGGGGGGGCCTATGAGCAGTTCTTC.

V usage is TRBV5-1 and J usage is TRBJ1-2; TRBD1 matches 7 bases. V lost 2 bases, J lost 5 bases, and 6 bases stayed unmatched. CDR3 length: 14 amino acids. Germline CDR1 and CDR2: SGHRS and YFSETQ. This CDR3 reads CASSFSGTEYGYTF. Written as DNA, the CDR3 is TGCGCCAGCAGCTTCTCCGGGACAGAGTATGGCTACACCTTC.

As DNA, the CDR3 is TGTGCCAGCCTTGCGGACAGGTTGAACACTGAAGCTTTCTTT. This encodes CASLADRLNTEAFF. V usage is TRBV2 and J usage is TRBJ1-1; 7 bases line up with TRBD1. The junction had 6 bases not matched to a gene; V was cut back by 8 bases and J by 0 bases. Looked up from germline, CDR1 is SNHLY and CDR2 is FYNNEI. This CDR3 comprises 14 residues.

V gene TRBV5-1 combines with J gene TRBJ1-1, with TRBD1 matching over 7 bases. The trim removed 4 bases at V and 1 base at J, leaving 10 bases unmatched. Germline V lookup: CDR1 SGHRS, CDR2 YFSETQ. The CDR3 totals 16 residues. The CDR3 sequence is CASSPLLGGGNTEAFF. DNA of the CDR3: TGCGCCAGCAGCCCTTTATTAGGGGGCGGGAACACTGAAGCTTTCTTT.

This chain joins TRBV24-1 and TRBJ1-2; the D gene is possibly TRBD1 (6 bases). Germline V gene sequence: CDR1 KGHDR, CDR2 SFDVKD. Trimming took off 7 bases at V and 1 base at J, with 9 bases between the two ends. CDR3 length equals 13 residues. As DNA, the CDR3 is TGTGCCACCAGGAGGACAGTTAACTATGGCTACACCTTC. As protein: CATRRTVNYGYTF.